These 14 T cell receptor beta chains were sequenced from one sample in a study of T-cell memory formation after mild COVID-19. TCRdb re-called the 5' RACE reads through MiXCR, storing one row per CDR3 protein. Among 550,000 to 700,000 distinct CDR3 sequences listed, approximately 18% were seen once. Specimen: PBMCs or a T cell subset sorted from them (not recorded which). These receptor sequences come from an adult woman who had mild COVID-19 (a few samples of this study predate the infection). Cell type and time point are not known.

This chain connects TRBV7-9 to TRBJ1-6; the D is unclear. V gave up 1 base and J gave up 10 bases, with 8 bases separating them. Germline CDR1 is SEHNR and CDR2 is FQNEAQ (reference sequence). The CDR3 sequence is 13 residues long. The CDR3 sequence: CASSLEAGSPLHF. The CDR3 coding sequence is TGTGCCAGCAGCTTAGAAGCTGGCTCACCCCTCCACTTT.

The V call is TRBV6-1, the J call TRBJ1-5; tentative D call: TRBD1 (6 bases). CDR1 and CDR2 (germline): MNHNS, SASEGT. This CDR3 spans 15 amino acids. The germline V and J ends were trimmed by 4 bases and 4 bases, with 14 bases remaining between them. For the CDR3, the DNA is TGTGCCAGCAGTGCTAACAGGGCGTCGAATCAGCCCCAGCATTTT. Its translation is CASSANRASNQPQHF.

This clonotype was counted only a few times. A read error may account for a junction end that differs from germline. The V and J genes are TRBV12-3 or TRBV12-4 and TRBJ1-2; 9 bases are a match to TRBD1. This CDR3 contains 13 residues. CDR3 coding DNA: TGTGCCAGCAGTTTTAATGGCCGGACAGGGGAATTCTTC. It encodes CASSFNGRTGEFF.

This sequence joins TRBV24-1 and TRBJ2-1; TRBD2 matches at 13 bases. The CDR3 is made up of 18 amino acids. The V segment lost 2 bases and the J segment 8 bases; nucleotides outside the gene matches: 11. Germline V CDR1 and CDR2: KGHDR, SFDVKD. Here the CDR3 reads CATSDSSTLAGGIDEQFF. The CDR3 DNA sequence: TGTGCCACCAGTGATTCCTCGACACTAGCGGGGGGGATTGATGAGCAGTTCTTC.

This chain joins TRBV7-9 and TRBJ2-2; D not certain. From germline, CDR1 is SEHNR and CDR2 FQNEAQ (reference sequence). Trimming pared 4 bases from V and 1 base from J, leaving 13 bases between. This CDR3 has 16 amino acids. In DNA, the CDR3 is TGTGCCAGCAGCTCCCTGAGCTGGGGGAACACCGGGGAGCTGTTTTTT. Amino acids: CASSSLSWGNTGELFF. The full variable domain, completed using reference TRBV7-9 and TRBJ2-2, is DTGVSQNPRHKITKRGQNVTFRCDPISEHNRLYWYRQTLGQGPEFLTYFQNEAQLEKSRLLSDRFSAERPKGSFSTLEIQRTEQGDSAMYLCASSSLSWGNTGELFFGEGSRLTVL.

This clonotype was recorded a few times. The chain joins TRBV7-8 to TRBJ1-6, with D perhaps TRBD1 (5 bases). V lost 4 bases, J lost 0 bases, and 13 bases lay in between. There are 17 residues in the CDR3. CDR1 is SGHVS and CDR2 is FQNEAQ in the germline V gene. The CDR3 nucleotides are TGTGCCAGCAGCTCCACAGGTGGAGTCTCCTATAATTCACCCCTCCACTTT. Residues: CASSSTGGVSYNSPLHF.

The rearrangement uses TRBV9 and TRBJ2-7; 8 nucleotides agree with TRBD1. The CDR3 has 14 amino acids. Germline CDR1 SGDLS, CDR2 YYNGEE. V dropped 3 bases and J dropped 2; count of bases not matched to a gene: 4. The CDR3 DNA reads TGTGCCAGCAGCGCTGGACAGGGAACCTACGAGCAGTACTTC. This sequence encodes CASSAGQGTYEQYF.

This clonotype has just a few counts. The rearrangement uses TRBV5-6 and TRBJ2-2, with 8 bases aligning to TRBD1. The V gene's germline CDR1 is SGHDT and CDR2 YYEEEE. The CDR3 is 16 amino acids. The trim removed 4 bases at V and 8 bases at J, leaving 13 bases unmatched. The CDR3 nucleotides are TGTGCCAGCAGCCTTTTGGGACAGGCCTCCGGTGGGGAGCTGTTTTTT. Residues: CASSLLGQASGGELFF.

This clonotype was observed at least ten times. The V gene is TRBV12-3 or TRBV12-4, the J gene TRBJ2-7; TRBD2 matches 12 bases. The junction had 4 bases not matched to a gene; V was cut back by 3 bases and J by 4 bases. CDR3 length equals 15 residues. This CDR3 reads CASSLGLAGYYEQYF. DNA of the CDR3: TGTGCCAGCAGTTTGGGACTAGCGGGTTATTACGAGCAGTACTTC.

The J gene is TRBJ2-2, the V gene TRBV11-2; 10 nucleotides align to TRBD1. The CDR3 spans 14 residues. Germline values: CDR1 SGHAT, CDR2 FQNNGV. Unmatched junction bases numbered 3, after V lost 5 bases and J lost 6 bases. CDR3 residues: CASSRQGAAGELFF. The CDR3 DNA follows: TGTGCCAGCAGCCGACAGGGGGCCGCCGGGGAGCTGTTTTTT.

This clonotype showed up many times. The J gene is TRBJ2-5, the V gene TRBV7-6; tentatively, D is TRBD1 or TRBD2 (7 bases each). The V gene's germline CDR1 is SGHVS and CDR2 FNYEAQ. With 1 base removed from V and 6 bases from J, the gap between germline ends came to 15 bases. The CDR3 runs 15 residues. The CDR3 region is CASSLEAGDRQTQYF. The CDR3 DNA sequence: TGTGCCAGCAGCTTAGAGGCGGGGGACAGACAGACCCAGTACTTC. Combining the CDR3 with reference TRBV7-6 and TRBJ2-5 gives the whole variable domain GAGVSQSPRYKVTKRGQDVALRCDPISGHVSLYWYRQALGQGPEFLTYFNYEAQQDKSGLPNDRFSAERPEGSISTLTIQRTEQRDSAMYRCASSLEAGDRQTQYFGPGTRLLVL.

This rearrangement joins TRBV7-6 to TRBJ2-7, with D unclear. Trimming shortened V by 1 base and J by 5 bases, and 12 bases separated the two germline ends. Looked up from germline, CDR1 is SGHVS and CDR2 is FNYEAQ. The CDR3 loop spans 14 amino acids. CDR3 amino acids: CASSLDQAGHEQYF. The CDR3, as DNA: TGTGCCAGCAGCTTAGATCAGGCAGGCCACGAGCAGTACTTC. Looking up the rest from reference TRBV7-6 and TRBJ2-7 gives the full variable domain: GAGVSQSPRYKVTKRGQDVALRCDPISGHVSLYWYRQALGQGPEFLTYFNYEAQQDKSGLPNDRFSAERPEGSISTLTIQRTEQRDSAMYRCASSLDQAGHEQYFGPGTRLTVT.

The rearrangement uses TRBV7-2 and TRBJ2-1; 12 nucleotides align to TRBD1. In germline, CDR1 is SGHTA, CDR2 FQGNSA. The CDR3 has 18 amino acids. Trimming removed 4 bases from V and 3 bases from J; junction bases left unmatched: 10. CDR3 coding DNA: TGTGCCAGCAGCTCGGGACAGGGGGCGAATCTTTACTACAATGAGCAGTTCTTC. It translates to CASSSGQGANLYYNEQFF.

The rearrangement uses TRBV2 and TRBJ2-3; D ambiguous. Trimming stripped 2 bases from V and 2 bases from J, with 20 bases between. This CDR3 has 18 amino acids. Germline CDR1 reads SNHLY; CDR2 reads FYNNEI. The DNA of the CDR3 is TGTGCCAGCAGTGAATCCCCCGGGTGGAGCTCTCTCACAGATACGCAGTATTTT. Protein: CASSESPGWSSLTDTQYF. Full variable domain (remainder filled in from reference TRBV2 and TRBJ2-3): EPEVTQTPSHQVTQMGQEVILRCVPISNHLYFYWYRQILGQKVEFLVSFYNNEISEKSEIFDDQFSVERPDGSNFTLKIRSTKLEDSAMYFCASSESPGWSSLTDTQYFGPGTRLTVL.